This paragraph covers one TCR beta chain sequence. What antigen it recognizes has not been identified. Base qualities are not at hand, and no much larger clone is one base apart. The source of the sample is a study of T cell responses to AZD1222 COVID-19 vaccine (dated by TCRdb to about 2021). Turning to the overall study: Because spike-specific TCR depth and breadth did not differ between the two schedules, AZD1222 recipients who got a second dose at roughly 4 weeks were pooled with those who got a second dose at roughly 12 weeks. TCR sequencing was performed for 230 to 250 trial participants, of whom 207 were given two doses of AZD1222 and around 25 were given two doses of MenACWY control vaccine. Enrollment into the trials was organized by age into subgroups of 18-55, 56-69 and 70-plus years, and those subgroups contained roughly 160, 29 and 62 TCR-sequenced participants, respectively.

The time point label here, explained by the study, means: baseline before first vaccination. Samples from vaccinated people were obtained from the UK trials COV001 and COV002, which included a single-blind randomized controlled phase 2/3 trial of AZD1222 (ChAdOx1 nCoV-19) in healthy adults. For TCRbeta chain sequencing, PBMC samples were collected from trial participants at day 0 and at day 28 after the second dose. Study-wide findings and limitations: The 56-69-year group was small, and its depth increase did not reach significance, likely because of low power. Nearly half of unique spike-specific TCRs reportedly recognized epitopes outside regions mutated in the B.1.351 and B.1.1.7 variants. After two AZD1222 doses, spike-specific TCR breadth and depth were significantly higher than at day 0 and than in MenACWY recipients. Participants were mostly white British, with more females than males. The authors suggested clonal diversity may have been underestimated. Conclusions about previously exposed vaccinees are limited because only 5 or 6 AZD1222 recipients were SARS-CoV-2 seropositive at baseline. The whole spike protein was spanned by vaccine-associated CD4 TCRs, and dominant responses were seen in regions 160-218 and 743-854. Because no day 14 peak-response samples were available, repertoires were characterized only after the peak T cell response.

The CDR3 starts with the cysteine, ends with the phenylalanine, and has 12 residues. Only the CDR3 portion is preserved as DNA: 36 bases, with reading frame beginning at the first base. V is clipped by 4 bases and J by 8 bases, and the sequence between their germline boundaries is 8 bases long. The CDR3 regions of human TCRbeta chains were subjected to immunosequencing. For the original study's pipeline: TCRs in the repertoires were compared against a reference library of SARS-CoV-2-specific TCRs that had been generated with the MIRA antigen-specificity platform. Breadth was defined as the fraction of unique TCRs that were SARS-CoV-2-associated, and depth was defined as the fraction of total T cells that were SARS-CoV-2-associated. Using the MIRA data, every spike-specific TCR was mapped to the spike region that the TCR reacted to and assigned to either a CD4 or a CD8 class. Log10-transformed breadth and depth values were compared by one-way ANOVA with Sidak's multiple comparisons tests. TCRdb's version of the immuneACCESS table is confined to in-frame rearrangements and falls short of the full clone set. An unresolved V gene accounts for under half of the shortfall where checked; the remainder is of unknown origin. Clone size and the V and J calls come from that table; the DNA yielded D and trimming. Here the sample has some 100,000 clones; about 88% occur a single time. About 15% of the sample goes to the ten largest clones.

This receptor was identified in an adult in good health. In this chain, TRBV12-3 or TRBV12-4 is recombined with TRBJ1-4; the D gene remains uncertain. The specimen was peripheral blood, collected on day 0 of AZD1222 vaccination. The CDR3 here reads CASSWSREKLFF. The DNA sequence is TGTGCCAGCAGTTGGTCCCGCGAAAAACTGTTTTTT.